This passage covers 11 T cell receptor beta chains from one sample sequenced in a study of blood T cells in healthy people across ages (dated by TCRdb to the mid-2010s). Library prep was done by 5' RACE. Data came from an Illumina HiSeq 2500. The second PCR ran for roughly 7 to 12 cycles and used a J-beta primer mix along with a sample-barcoded 5' primer. TCRdb ran its own pipeline on the public reads, namely fastp trimming at Q25 and MiXCR clone calling, and kept in-frame beta chains. CDR3 protein sequences are deduplicated, and each keeps its most common genes and DNA. Within this sample are fewer than 1.5 million distinct CDR3 sequences, with roughly 45% of them counted one time only. The ten largest clones represent 6.5% to 10% of the sample. Sequences were obtained from blood. The receptors derive from a woman under 30 in good health.

This clonotype was counted a few times. The chain couples TRBV20-1 to TRBJ1-1; D is unresolved. The CDR3 extends over 13 amino acids. Trimming removed 1 base from V and 11 bases from J, with 17 bases in between. Germline CDR1 reads DFQATT; CDR2 reads SNEGSKA (reference sequence). CDR3 amino acids: CSARGALEGLAFF. In DNA, the CDR3 is TGCAGTGCTAGAGGGGCTTTGGAGGGATTGGCTTTCTTT.

The chain employs TRBV12-3 or TRBV12-4 and TRBJ2-7; D possibly corresponds to TRBD1 (5 bases). The CDR3 is 13 amino acids. V lost 3 bases and J 4 bases, leaving 10 bases between the germline ends. The chain's CDR3 is CASSFQGFYEQYF. The CDR3 DNA sequence: TGTGCCAGCAGTTTTCAGGGTTTTTACGAGCAGTACTTC.

The chain employs TRBV10-3 and TRBJ1-1; maybe TRBD1 (5 bases). CDR1 is ENHRY and CDR2 is SYGVKD in the germline V gene. The CDR3 sequence is 15 residues long. Trimming removed 4 bases from V and 0 bases from J, with 12 bases in between. The CDR3 spells CAISAQDIMNTEAFF. The DNA of the CDR3 is TGTGCCATCAGTGCCCAGGACATCATGAACACTGAAGCTTTCTTT.

This clonotype was seen only a few times. The chain links TRBV27 to TRBJ1-2; D is possibly TRBD1 (5 bases). Germline CDR1 is MNHEY and CDR2 is SMNVEV (reference sequence). The ends were cut back, 1 base at V and 4 bases at J, with 7 bases in the middle. This CDR3 contains 13 residues. The CDR3 sequence: CASSLYGGYGYTF. For the CDR3, the DNA is TGTGCCAGCAGTTTATATGGGGGCTATGGCTACACCTTC.

This clonotype appeared a single time. The genes are TRBV9 and TRBJ2-5; 13 bases match TRBD2. The J segment lost 0 bases and the V segment lost 3 bases, leaving 5 bases of the junction unmatched. The CDR3 runs 17 residues. Germline assignment: CDR1 SGDLS and CDR2 YYNGEE. The CDR3 DNA reads as TGTGCCAGCAGCGCAGGACTAGCGGGGGTAAACCAAGAGACCCAGTACTTC. Its translation: CASSAGLAGVNQETQYF. The whole variable domain, remainder taken from reference TRBV9 and TRBJ2-5, is DSGVTQTPKHLITATGQRVTLRCSPRSGDLSVYWYQQSLDQGLQFLIQYYNGEERAKGNILERFSAQQFPDLHSELNLSSLELGDSALYFCASSAGLAGVNQETQYFGPGTRLLVL.

This clonotype showed up just a few times. The rearrangement uses TRBV10-3 and TRBJ2-5; 10 positions agree with TRBD2. The CDR3 has 14 residues. Germline loops: CDR1 ENHRY, CDR2 SYGVKD. Losses at the gene ends were 8 bases for V and 4 bases for J; bases not matched to a gene: 7. The CDR3 sequence: CAIAGASGGETQYF. CDR3 sequence (DNA): TGTGCCATCGCCGGGGCTAGCGGGGGAGAGACCCAGTACTTC.

The chain is built from TRBV7-2 and TRBJ2-5; D remains ambiguous. Trimming removed 5 bases at V and 5 bases at J, with 12 bases between. Germline-derived CDR1 and CDR2 are SGHTA and FQGNSA. CDR3 length: 13 residues. This CDR3 is CASSKRFPETQYF. The CDR3 DNA reads as TGTGCCAGCAGCAAACGCTTCCCCGAGACCCAGTACTTC.

V and J are TRBV5-1 and TRBJ2-1, with D perhaps TRBD2 (5 bases). V lost 6 bases and J lost 0, with 10 bases in between. Germline CDR1 and CDR2: SGHRS and YFSETQ. The CDR3 runs 14 residues. The chain's CDR3 is CASKGESSYNEQFF. In nucleotides, the CDR3 is TGCGCCAGCAAGGGAGAGAGCTCCTACAATGAGCAGTTCTTC.

This clonotype appeared a few times. J is TRBJ2-1 and V is TRBV7-2, with 15 bases fitting TRBD2. V lost 3 bases, J lost 7 bases, and 4 bases stayed unmatched. The CDR3 totals 16 residues. Germline CDR1 is SGHTA and CDR2 is FQGNSA. The CDR3 reads CASSFTGTSGGNEQFF. The CDR3, as DNA: TGTGCCAGCAGCTTCACGGGGACTAGCGGGGGGAATGAGCAGTTCTTC.

This clonotype was counted only a few times. The CDR3 loop reads CASSYSSPGMRETQYF. DNA of the CDR3: TGTGCCAGCAGTTACTCGAGTCCGGGAATGAGGGAGACCCAGTACTTC. The J gene is TRBJ2-5, the V gene TRBV6-5, with D maybe TRBD2 (5 bases). This CDR3 is 16 amino acids long. V was trimmed by 0 bases and J by 5 bases, leaving 16 bases between them. CDR1 and CDR2 (germline): MNHEY, SVGAGI.

This clonotype was observed a handful of times. The chain links TRBV20-1 to TRBJ2-3; TRBD2 matches 9 bases. Trimming cost V 6 bases and J 6 bases; bases outside gene matches: 13. This CDR3 contains 15 residues. Germline V lookup: CDR1 DFQATT, CDR2 SNEGSKA (reference sequence). CDR3 sequence: CSATATSGWGDTQYF. The CDR3, as DNA: TGCAGTGCCACTGCTACTAGCGGGTGGGGGGATACGCAGTATTTT.